The sequence of this TCR beta chain was determined in a study of OX40 agonist ivuxolimab in advanced cancers. Trimming shortened V by 3 bases and J by 4 bases, and 15 bases separated the two germline ends. Germline V gene lookup returns CDR1 MNHEY and CDR2 SMNVEV (reference sequence). This CDR3 is 15 amino acids long. Here immunoSEQ multiplex PCR was the method, and the copy in TCRdb shows in-frame clones only, minus some. The sample consists of around 67,000 clones, 75% to 85% of them appearing once. This receptor was obtained from an adult with an advanced solid tumor such as melanoma, head and neck, liver or kidney cancer. This chain connects TRBV27 to TRBJ1-1, with D possibly matching TRBD1 (6 bases). This material consisted of CD4+ or CD8+ T cells sorted from blood, taken in a trial of the OX40 agonist ivuxolimab. CDR3 residues: CASSFQSGHSTEAFF. The CDR3 DNA reads as TGTGCCAGCAGTTTTCAATCGGGACACAGCACTGAAGCTTTCTTT.